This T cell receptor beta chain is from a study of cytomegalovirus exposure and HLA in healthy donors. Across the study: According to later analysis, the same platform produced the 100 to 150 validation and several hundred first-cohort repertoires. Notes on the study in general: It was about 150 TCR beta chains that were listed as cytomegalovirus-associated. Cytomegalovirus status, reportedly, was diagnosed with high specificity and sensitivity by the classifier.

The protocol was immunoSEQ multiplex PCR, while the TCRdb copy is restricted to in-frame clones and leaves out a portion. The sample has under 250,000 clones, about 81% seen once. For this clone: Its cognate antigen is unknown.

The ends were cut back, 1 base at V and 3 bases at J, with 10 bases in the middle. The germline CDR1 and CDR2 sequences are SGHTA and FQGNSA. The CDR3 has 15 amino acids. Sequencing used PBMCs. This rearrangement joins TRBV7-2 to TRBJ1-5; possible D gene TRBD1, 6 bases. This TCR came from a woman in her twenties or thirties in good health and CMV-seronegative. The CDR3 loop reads CASSLGPGANQPQHF. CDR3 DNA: TGTGCCAGCAGCTTAGGGCCAGGGGCCAATCAGCCCCAGCATTTT.